This is a list of T cell receptor beta chains from one sample in a study of blood T cell repertoires in COVID-19. TCRdb's copy holds only in-frame clones and misses some; the assay was immunoSEQ multiplex PCR. The repertoire holds 160,000 or so clones, with about 79% as singletons. Sequenced: PBMCs or T cells enriched from blood (not recorded which). These receptor sequences come from a middle-aged man who had recovered from COVID-19. CDR3s include the opening cysteine and the closing phenylalanine or tryptophan. D genes are given only for firm matches. Size is omitted from some rows. Given values are once, few, many or a class for expanded clones.

DNA,CDR3,V,D,size,J
TGTGCCAGCAGCGCTCAGGCGAACACTGAAGCTTTCTTT,CASSAQANTEAFF,TRBV9,-,few,TRBJ1-1
TGTGCCAGCAGCTTAGAGGTGCAGGGGAACACAGATACGCAGTATTTT,CASSLEVQGNTDTQYF,TRBV7-6,-,-,TRBJ2-3
TGTGCCAGCAGCCGAATGCCGGACGGGGAAAATGGCTACACCTTC,CASSRMPDGENGYTF,TRBV11-2,-,-,TRBJ1-2
TGTGCCAGCAGCCCAACGGGGATTGGCAATCAGCCCCAGCATTTT,CASSPTGIGNQPQHF,TRBV7-6,-,-,TRBJ1-5
TGTGCCAGCAGCCAAACGGGGAGTGGGGCCAACGTCCTGACTTTC,CASSQTGSGANVLTF,TRBV6-5,-,-,TRBJ2-6
TGTGCCACCAGCAGTTATGACAGGCTCTCCACAGATACGCAGTATTTT,CATSSYDRLSTDTQYF,TRBV15,-,-,TRBJ2-3
TGTGCCAGCACAAGACAGGGTTGGCACGAGCAGTACTTC,CASTRQGWHEQYF,TRBV7-8,TRBD1,-,TRBJ2-7
TGTGCCAGCAGTCTTTCGGGACTAGCGGGCTCCCATGAGACCCAGTACTTC,CASSLSGLAGSHETQYF,TRBV28,TRBD2,-,TRBJ2-5
TGCGCCAGCAGCCCCCTCCCCGGGACAAACCAAGAGACCCAGTACTTC,CASSPLPGTNQETQYF,TRBV5-1,-,-,TRBJ2-5
TGTGCCAGCAGGCCACAGGGGGGGAGCAATCAGCCCCAGCATTTT,CASRPQGGSNQPQHF,TRBV28,TRBD1,-,TRBJ1-5
TGTGCCAGCAGGCTCCAGGGGTTCGAGCAGTACTTC,CASRLQGFEQYF,TRBV6-5,-,once,TRBJ2-7
TGTGCCAGCAGCTTGGGAGGGGGGGGACCCTACAATGAGCAGTTCTTC,CASSLGGGGPYNEQFF,TRBV5-4,-,-,TRBJ2-1
TGTGCCAGCAGCGAAAGACAGGGGGATTCACCCCTCCACTTT,CASSERQGDSPLHF,TRBV9,TRBD1,-,TRBJ1-6
TGTGCCAGCAGTTCGGCGGGCCCCTACGAGCAGTACTTC,CASSSAGPYEQYF,TRBV12-3/TRBV12-4,-,-,TRBJ2-7
TGTGCCAGTAAGGACAGGGGGCCGGGCAATCAGCCCCAGCATTTT,CASKDRGPGNQPQHF,TRBV19,TRBD1,few,TRBJ1-5
TGTGCCAGCTCACGAGGCGGGGGCTCCTACAATGAGCAGTTCTTC,CASSRGGGSYNEQFF,TRBV18,TRBD2,-,TRBJ2-1
TGCGCCAGCAGCTTAGATCAGGGGGCGCCGGGGACAGCTGAAGCTTTCTTT,CASSLDQGAPGTAEAFF,TRBV5-1,TRBD1,-,TRBJ1-1
TGTGCCAGCAGGGGGGGAGCCTCTAATAGCAATCAGCCCCAGCATTTT,CASRGGASNSNQPQHF,TRBV2,-,-,TRBJ1-5
TGTGCCAGCAGCCAAGATCCCCGACTAGCGGGGGGTAACTCCTACAATGAGCAGTTCTTC,CASSQDPRLAGGNSYNEQFF,TRBV3-1/TRBV3-2,TRBD2,once,TRBJ2-1
TGTGCCAGCAGCCAAGTATTAGTCCCTCACGAAGCTTTCTTT,CASSQVLVPHEAFF,TRBV3-1/TRBV3-2,-,-,TRBJ1-1
TGCGCCAGCAGAGATGGGGGGACTAGCACAGATACGCAGTATTTT,CASRDGGTSTDTQYF,TRBV5-1,-,-,TRBJ2-3
TGCGCCAGCAGTGATAGAAGCTCCTACGAGCAGTACTTC,CASSDRSSYEQYF,TRBV10-1,-,-,TRBJ2-7
TGTGCCTGGAATTCTCGGAGAAACTATGGCTACACCTTC,CAWNSRRNYGYTF,TRBV30,-,-,TRBJ1-2
TGTGCCAGCAGCCCCGAGGGGCTAGCGGGGGCAGATACGCAGTATTTT,CASSPEGLAGADTQYF,TRBV3-1/TRBV3-2,TRBD2,once,TRBJ2-3
TGCGCCAGCAGCCGACAGGGAGGAGAGACCCAGTACTTC,CASSRQGGETQYF,TRBV5-1,-,-,TRBJ2-5
TGCGCCAGCAGCTCTAGCGGGGGGGTTACAGATACGCAGTATTTT,CASSSSGGVTDTQYF,TRBV5-1,TRBD2,-,TRBJ2-3
TGTGCCAGCAGTGAACGGGGGGGCTATGGCTACACCTTC,CASSERGGYGYTF,TRBV2,-,-,TRBJ1-2
TGTGCCAGCAGCTTACAGGGGGCTAATGGCTACACCTTC,CASSLQGANGYTF,TRBV5-4,TRBD1,-,TRBJ1-2
TGTGCCAGTAGTAATGAGGACAGGGGGCCAGATACGCAGTATTTT,CASSNEDRGPDTQYF,TRBV19,TRBD1,-,TRBJ2-3